The present T cell receptor beta chain was sequenced within a study of graft-versus-host responses after intestinal transplantation (dated by TCRdb to about 2021). With respect to the entire study: The transplants that recipients got were multivisceral, liver-intestinal, or isolated intestinal. Anti-thymocyte globulin induction was given to all recipients, followed by maintenance tacrolimus and steroids for approximately 3 years. After intestinal transplantation, graft-versus-host and host-versus-graft alloreactive T cell clones were followed in the graft, circulation and bone marrow using bulk TCR-beta CDR3 sequencing. Alloreactive clones were identified by sequencing pre-transplant mixed lymphocyte reaction products and comparing these products with unstimulated pre-transplant donor and recipient T cells. The cohort enrolled approximately 24 intestinal transplant recipients including one retransplant, and 3 patients lacking pretransplant specimens were excluded. Donor T cell macrochimerism was defined as a peak of at least 4% donor T cells among recipient peripheral blood mononuclear cells. Rather than going through the commercial service, samples from a few later patients were sequenced in-house on an Illumina MiSeq and processed with MiXCR. Paper-wide results and their limitations: High GvH to HvG T cell clonal ratios were observed in the allografts of patients with donor T cell macrochimerism. The relatively low number and heterogeneity of intestinal transplant patients limited the conclusions. Early after transplant, declines in HvG clones were associated with peak levels of circulating GvH clones. GvH clones turned up in recipient bone marrow, with some appearing earlier in ileal mucosa or blood, a pattern consistent with an intestinal mucosal origin.

This clone appeared once. Its antigen is currently not known. There are no base qualities to consult, and no much larger clone falls within one base. This specimen's time point label, per the study, means: cells obtained before transplantation from donor or recipient. CD3+CD4+ and CD3+CD8+ populations were FACS-sorted from unstimulated pre-transplant donor and recipient cells taken from spleen or lymph nodes. Receptor libraries were prepared by the immunoSEQ multiplex PCR assay. For most patients, genomic DNA was isolated using the Qiagen DNeasy Blood and Tissue Kit and was shipped frozen to Adaptive Biotechnologies for TCR sequencing. For most patients, genomic DNA was subjected to high-throughput TCR-beta CDR3 sequencing by Adaptive Biotechnologies. The authors' analysis ran thus. Adaptive's ImmunoSEQ software supplied the TCR sequencing data for 18 patients, while MiXCR and VDJtools were used to process a few other patients. CD4 versus CD8 sorting errors were corrected by removing sequences found in both subsets at a frequency ratio below 5:1. CDR3 nucleotide sequences shared by donor and recipient were removed because the origin of these sequences could not be assigned. To count as alloreactive, a clone needed at least 2-fold expansion over unstimulated cells and a minimum CFSE-low frequency of 0.002% (template counts) or 0.001% (read counts). A clone was considered mappable if detected in the sequenced pre-transplant spleen, lymph node, or MLR CFSE-low populations of the donor or recipient. Cumulative frequency of alloreactive clones was calculated as a percentage of all sequences weighted by copy number. Not all clones reach the TCRdb copy of this immuneACCESS table, which keeps in-frame sequences only. Checked studies attribute under half of the gap to unresolved V genes and leave the rest unexplained. The DNA was the basis for D and trimming; V, J and clone size are from that table. This sample comprises around 110,000 clones, about 91% of them detected only once. The ten largest account for less than 0.85% of the sample.

CDR1 and CDR2, per the germline V gene, are KGHSH and LQKENI. Cut back by 0 bases and 3 bases, the V and J ends lie 5 bases apart. Including cysteine and phenylalanine, the CDR3 has 13 amino acids. Kept here is only the CDR3 DNA, which spans 39 bases and is read in frame from base 1. This receptor was taken from a human donor who was the organ donor for an intestinal transplant. The rearrangement combines TRBV18 with TRBJ1-1; the D gene cannot be named for sure. Here the sequenced sample was unstimulated CD4+ T cells sorted from spleen or lymph node cells, taken before transplant. At the DNA level, the sequence is TGTGCCAGCTCACCACCGTCTTACACTGAAGCTTTCTTT. The encoded protein is CASSPPSYTEAFF.